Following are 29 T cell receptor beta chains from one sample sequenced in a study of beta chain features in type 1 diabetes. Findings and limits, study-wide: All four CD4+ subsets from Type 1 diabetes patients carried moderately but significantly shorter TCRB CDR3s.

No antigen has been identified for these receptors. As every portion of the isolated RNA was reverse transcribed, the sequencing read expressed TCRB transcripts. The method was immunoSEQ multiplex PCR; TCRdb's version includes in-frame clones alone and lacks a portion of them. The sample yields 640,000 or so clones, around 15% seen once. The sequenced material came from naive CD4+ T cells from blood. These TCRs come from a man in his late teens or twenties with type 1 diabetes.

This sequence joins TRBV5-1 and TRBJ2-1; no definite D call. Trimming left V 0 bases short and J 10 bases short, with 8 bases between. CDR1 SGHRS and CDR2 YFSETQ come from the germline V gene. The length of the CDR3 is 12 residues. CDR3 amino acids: CASSLGLGEQFF. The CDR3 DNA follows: TGCGCCAGCAGCTTGGGCTTGGGAGAGCAGTTCTTC.

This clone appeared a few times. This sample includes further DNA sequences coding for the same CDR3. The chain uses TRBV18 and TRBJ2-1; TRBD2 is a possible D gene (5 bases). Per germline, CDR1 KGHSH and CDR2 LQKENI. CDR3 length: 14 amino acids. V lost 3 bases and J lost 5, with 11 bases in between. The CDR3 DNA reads TGTGCCAGCTCACCCGGACTGGGGAACAATGAGCAGTTCTTC. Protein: CASSPGLGNNEQFF.

CDR3 DNA sequence: TGTGCCAGAGAGCCGGAGCCGGGACTAGCGGGCGAGCAGTTCTTC. As protein: CAREPEPGLAGEQFF. The chain carries TRBV6-4 and TRBJ2-1; 12 nucleotides align to TRBD2. Trimming at V came to 9 bases and at J to 10 bases, leaving 13 bases not matched to a gene. The CDR3 is made up of 15 amino acids. The germline V gene has CDR1 MRHNA and CDR2 SNTAGT.

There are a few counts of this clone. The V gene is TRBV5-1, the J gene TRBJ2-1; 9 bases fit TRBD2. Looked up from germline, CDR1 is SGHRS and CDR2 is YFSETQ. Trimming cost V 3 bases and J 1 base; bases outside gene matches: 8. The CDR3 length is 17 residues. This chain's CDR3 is CASSYQTSGASYNEQFF. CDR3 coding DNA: TGCGCCAGCAGCTACCAGACTAGCGGAGCATCCTACAATGAGCAGTTCTTC.

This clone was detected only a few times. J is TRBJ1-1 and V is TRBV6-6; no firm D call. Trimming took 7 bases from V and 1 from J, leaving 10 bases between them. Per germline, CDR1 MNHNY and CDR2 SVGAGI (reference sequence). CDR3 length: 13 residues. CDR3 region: CASTSRQNTEAFF. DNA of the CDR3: TGTGCCAGCACGAGCAGGCAGAACACTGAAGCTTTCTTT.

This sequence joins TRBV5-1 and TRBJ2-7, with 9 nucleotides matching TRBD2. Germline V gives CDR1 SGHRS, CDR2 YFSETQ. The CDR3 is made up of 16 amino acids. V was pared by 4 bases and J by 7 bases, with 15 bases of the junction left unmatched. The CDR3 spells CASSLSLLAGTGEQYF. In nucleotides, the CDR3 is TGCGCCAGCAGCCTATCGCTCCTAGCGGGAACGGGAGAGCAGTACTTC.

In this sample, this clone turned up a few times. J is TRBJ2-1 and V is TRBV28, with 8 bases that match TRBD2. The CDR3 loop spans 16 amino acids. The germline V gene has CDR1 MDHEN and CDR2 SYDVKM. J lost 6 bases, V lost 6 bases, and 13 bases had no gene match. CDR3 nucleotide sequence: TGTGCCAGCAGGTCCCGGGGAGCGGGAGTCCCCAATGAGCAGTTCTTC. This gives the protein CASRSRGAGVPNEQFF.

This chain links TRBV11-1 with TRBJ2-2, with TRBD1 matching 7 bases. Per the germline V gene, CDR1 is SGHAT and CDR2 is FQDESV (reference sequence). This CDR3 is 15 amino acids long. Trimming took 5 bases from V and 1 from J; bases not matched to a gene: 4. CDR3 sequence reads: CASSARTGNTGELFF. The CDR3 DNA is TGTGCCAGCAGCGCCCGGACAGGGAACACCGGGGAGCTGTTTTTT.

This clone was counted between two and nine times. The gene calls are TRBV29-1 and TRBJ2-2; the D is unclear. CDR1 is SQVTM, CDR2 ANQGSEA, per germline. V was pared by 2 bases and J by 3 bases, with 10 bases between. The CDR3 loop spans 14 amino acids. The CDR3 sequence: CSVEHRVDTGELFF. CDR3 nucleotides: TGCAGCGTTGAACATCGGGTGGACACCGGGGAGCTGTTTTTT.

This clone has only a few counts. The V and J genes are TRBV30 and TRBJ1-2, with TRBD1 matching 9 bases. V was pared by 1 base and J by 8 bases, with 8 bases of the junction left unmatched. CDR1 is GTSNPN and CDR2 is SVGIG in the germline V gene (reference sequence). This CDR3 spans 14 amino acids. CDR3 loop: CAWSARTGVLGYTF. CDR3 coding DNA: TGTGCCTGGAGTGCTCGGACAGGGGTATTAGGCTACACCTTC.

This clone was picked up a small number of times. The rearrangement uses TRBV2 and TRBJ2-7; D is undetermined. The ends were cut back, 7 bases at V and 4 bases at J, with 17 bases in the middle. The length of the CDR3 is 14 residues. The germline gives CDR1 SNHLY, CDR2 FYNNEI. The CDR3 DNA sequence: TGTGCCAGCACGGATGACCTAGGGTGGTACGAGCAGTACTTC. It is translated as CASTDDLGWYEQYF.

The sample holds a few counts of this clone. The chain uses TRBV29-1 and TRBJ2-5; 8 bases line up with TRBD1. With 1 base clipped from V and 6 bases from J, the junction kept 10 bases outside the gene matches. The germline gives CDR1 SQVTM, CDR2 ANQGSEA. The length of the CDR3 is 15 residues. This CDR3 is CSVEVRQGFGQTQYF. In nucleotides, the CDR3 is TGCAGCGTTGAAGTGAGACAGGGGTTCGGTCAGACCCAGTACTTC.

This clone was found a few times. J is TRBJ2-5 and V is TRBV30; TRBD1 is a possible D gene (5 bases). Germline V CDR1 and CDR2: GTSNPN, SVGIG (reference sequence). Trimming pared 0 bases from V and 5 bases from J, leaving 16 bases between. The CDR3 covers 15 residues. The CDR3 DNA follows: TGTGCCTGGAGTGTAGGGTGGGCAGGGATGGAGACCCAGTACTTC. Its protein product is CAWSVGWAGMETQYF.

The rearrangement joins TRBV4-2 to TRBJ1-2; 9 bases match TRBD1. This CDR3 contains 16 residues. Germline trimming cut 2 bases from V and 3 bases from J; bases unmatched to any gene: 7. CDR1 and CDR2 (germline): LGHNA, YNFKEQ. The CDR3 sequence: CASSQLQGQGDYGYTF. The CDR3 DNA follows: TGTGCCAGCAGCCAATTGCAGGGACAGGGCGACTATGGCTACACCTTC.

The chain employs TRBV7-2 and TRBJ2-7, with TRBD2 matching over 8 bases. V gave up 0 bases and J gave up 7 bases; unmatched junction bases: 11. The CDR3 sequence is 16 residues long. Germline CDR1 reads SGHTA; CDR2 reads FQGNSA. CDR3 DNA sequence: TGTGCCAGCAGCTTAGCAGGTGGCGGGGGGACCCTGGAGCAGTACTTC. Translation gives CASSLAGGGGTLEQYF.

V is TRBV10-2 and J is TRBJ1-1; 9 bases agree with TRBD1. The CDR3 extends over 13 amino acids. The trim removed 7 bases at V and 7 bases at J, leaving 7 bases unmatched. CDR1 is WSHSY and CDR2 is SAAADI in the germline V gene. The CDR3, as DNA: TGCGCCAGCAAAGACAGGGGGGCGGGTGAAGCTTTCTTT. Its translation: CASKDRGAGEAFF.

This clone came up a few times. CDR3 protein: CASNGQGYYEQYF. CDR3 coding DNA: TGTGCCAGTAATGGGCAGGGATACTACGAGCAGTACTTC. The chain is built from TRBV19 and TRBJ2-7; a possible D gene is TRBD1 (5 bases). V was trimmed by 7 bases and J by 3 bases, leaving 13 bases between them. CDR3 size: 13 residues. CDR1 is LNHDA, CDR2 SQIVND, per germline (reference sequence). The entire variable domain, with the rest obtained from reference TRBV19 and TRBJ2-7, is as follows: DGGITQSPKYLFRKEGQNVTLSCEQNLNHDAMYWYRQDPGQGLRLIYYSQIVNDFQKGDIAEGYSVSREKKESFPLTVTSAQKNPTAFYLCASNGQGYYEQYFGPGTRLTVT.

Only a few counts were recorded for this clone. CDR3 sequence reads: CASSPRAYEQYF. The CDR3 nucleotides read TGTGCCAGCTCTCCTCGGGCTTACGAGCAGTACTTC. The chain joins TRBV18 to TRBJ2-7, with D unresolved. The V end was cut by 6 bases, the J end by 4 bases, with 10 bases between. The CDR3 loop spans 12 amino acids. Germline CDR1 and CDR2: KGHSH and LQKENI.

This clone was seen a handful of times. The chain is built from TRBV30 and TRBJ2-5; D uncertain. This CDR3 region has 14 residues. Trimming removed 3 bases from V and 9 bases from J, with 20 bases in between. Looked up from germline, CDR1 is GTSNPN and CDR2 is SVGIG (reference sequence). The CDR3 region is CAWRKQLTSLPQYF. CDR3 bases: TGTGCCTGGAGGAAACAGCTAACAAGTTTGCCCCAGTACTTC.

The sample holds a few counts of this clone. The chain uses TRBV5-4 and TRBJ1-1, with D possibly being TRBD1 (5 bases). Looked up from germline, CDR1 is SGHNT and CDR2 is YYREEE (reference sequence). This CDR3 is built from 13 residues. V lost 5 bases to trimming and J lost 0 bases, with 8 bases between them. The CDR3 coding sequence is TGTGCCAGCAGGGGACCGTTGAACACTGAAGCTTTCTTT. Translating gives CASRGPLNTEAFF.

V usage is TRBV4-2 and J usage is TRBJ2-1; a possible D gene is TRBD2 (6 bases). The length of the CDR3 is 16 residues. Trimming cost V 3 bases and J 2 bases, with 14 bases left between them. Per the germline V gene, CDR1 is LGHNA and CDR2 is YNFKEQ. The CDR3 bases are TGTGCCAGCAGCCAGCCAGGCGGGGACGCCTACAATGAGCAGTTCTTC. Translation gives CASSQPGGDAYNEQFF.

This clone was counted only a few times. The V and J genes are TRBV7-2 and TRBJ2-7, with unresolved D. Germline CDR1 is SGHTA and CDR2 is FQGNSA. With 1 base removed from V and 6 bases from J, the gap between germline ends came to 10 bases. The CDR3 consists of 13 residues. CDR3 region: CASSLGVSAEQYF. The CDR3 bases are TGTGCCAGCAGCTTAGGGGTCAGTGCCGAGCAGTACTTC.

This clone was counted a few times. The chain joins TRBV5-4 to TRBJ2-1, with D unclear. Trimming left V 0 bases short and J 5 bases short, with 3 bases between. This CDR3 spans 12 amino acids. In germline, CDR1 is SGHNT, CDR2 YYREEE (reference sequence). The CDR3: CASSLVHNEQFF. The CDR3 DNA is TGTGCCAGCAGCTTGGTCCACAATGAGCAGTTCTTC.

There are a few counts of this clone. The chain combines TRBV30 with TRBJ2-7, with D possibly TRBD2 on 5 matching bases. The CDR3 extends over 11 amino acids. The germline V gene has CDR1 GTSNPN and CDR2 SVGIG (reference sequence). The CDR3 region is CTGSGGYEQYF. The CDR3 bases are TGTACCGGCAGCGGTGGCTACGAGCAGTACTTC.

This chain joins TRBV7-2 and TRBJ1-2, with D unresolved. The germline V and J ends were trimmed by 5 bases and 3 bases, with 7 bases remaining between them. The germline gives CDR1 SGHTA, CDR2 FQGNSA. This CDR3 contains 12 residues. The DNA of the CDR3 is TGTGCCAGCAGCCCTGATCACTATGGCTACACCTTC. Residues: CASSPDHYGYTF.

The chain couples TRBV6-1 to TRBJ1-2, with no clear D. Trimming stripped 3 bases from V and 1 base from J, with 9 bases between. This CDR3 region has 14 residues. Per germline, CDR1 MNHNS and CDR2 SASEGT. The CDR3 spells CASSDLALNYGYTF. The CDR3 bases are TGTGCCAGCAGTGATTTGGCACTTAACTATGGCTACACCTTC.

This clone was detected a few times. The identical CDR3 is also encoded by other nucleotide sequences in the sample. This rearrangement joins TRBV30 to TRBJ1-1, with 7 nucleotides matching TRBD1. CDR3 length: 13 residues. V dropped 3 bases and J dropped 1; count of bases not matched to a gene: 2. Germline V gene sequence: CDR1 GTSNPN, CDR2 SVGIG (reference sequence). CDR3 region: CAWSRTGNTEAFF. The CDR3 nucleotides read TGTGCCTGGAGCCGGACAGGGAACACTGAAGCTTTCTTT.

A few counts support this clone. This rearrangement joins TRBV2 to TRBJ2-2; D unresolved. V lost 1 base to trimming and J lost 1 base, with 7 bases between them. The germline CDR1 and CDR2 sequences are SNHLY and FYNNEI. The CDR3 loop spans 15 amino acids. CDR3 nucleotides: TGTGCCAGCAGTGAAGAAGGGTGGAACACCGGGGAGCTGTTTTTT. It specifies CASSEEGWNTGELFF.

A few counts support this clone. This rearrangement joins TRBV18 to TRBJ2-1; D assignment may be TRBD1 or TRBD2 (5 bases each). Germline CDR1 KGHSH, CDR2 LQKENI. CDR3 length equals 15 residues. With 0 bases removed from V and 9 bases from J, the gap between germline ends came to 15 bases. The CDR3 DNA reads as TGTGCCAGCTCACCACCGGTTGGCAGGGAGAGTGAGCAGTTCTTC. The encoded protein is CASSPPVGRESEQFF.